This entry lists 22 T cell receptor beta chains sequenced from one sample in a study of T cell repertoires in cytomegalovirus infection. TCRdb redid the calling of the reads with MiXCR, one entry per CDR3 protein. The repertoire has fewer than 550,000 distinct CDR3 sequences, approximately 10% of them found once; the top ten carry roughly 10%. Input material: PBMCs. The receptors were sampled from a human donor in good health (CMV status not recorded). Some clones in this sample may be carry-over from other donors' samples.

Comment on this clonotype: A much larger clone lies one base from this, so it may be a read error. The chain joins TRBV20-1 to TRBJ2-7, with D maybe TRBD2 (6 bases). V was trimmed by 3 bases and J by 0 bases, leaving 12 bases between them. CDR3 length: 14 residues. The germline V gene has CDR1 DFQATT and CDR2 SNEGSKA (reference sequence). This chain's CDR3 is CSASWHSGSYEQYF. In nucleotides, the CDR3 is TGCAGTGCTAGTTGGCATAGCGGCTCCTACGAGCAGTACTTC.

The chain employs TRBV3-1 and TRBJ2-6; 11 bases are a match to TRBD1. CDR1 is LGHDT, CDR2 YNNKEL, per germline (reference sequence). CDR3 length equals 17 residues. J was trimmed by 2 bases and V by 2 bases; bases with no gene match: 2. The CDR3, as DNA: TGTGCCAGCAGCCAATTGGACAGGGGGCCTGGGGCCAACGTCCTGACTTTC. Protein product: CASSQLDRGPGANVLTF.

This clonotype appeared many times. The gene calls are TRBV2 and TRBJ2-2; D unresolved. Germline V gene sequence: CDR1 SNHLY, CDR2 FYNNEI. The germline V and J ends were trimmed by 4 bases and 5 bases, with 8 bases remaining between them. The CDR3 length is 13 residues. CDR3 nucleotides: TGTGCCAGCAGTGTAGCAGAAACCGGGGAGCTGTTTTTT. Translation: CASSVAETGELFF.

The chain joins TRBV11-3 to TRBJ2-5; weak D call: TRBD1 (7 bases). CDR1 is SGHNT, CDR2 YENEEA, per germline. With 5 bases removed from V and 7 bases from J, the gap between germline ends came to 17 bases. The CDR3 totals 14 residues. The CDR3 loop reads CASSRGTAKGTQYF. In nucleotides, the CDR3 is TGTGCCAGCAGCCGGGGGACAGCCAAAGGGACCCAGTACTTC.

This clonotype was counted at least ten times. Here the CDR3 reads CASSSTRGSGNQPQHF. The CDR3 nucleotides are TGTGCCAGCAGCTCCACTAGGGGATCCGGCAATCAGCCCCAGCATTTT. The V and J genes are TRBV7-9 and TRBJ1-5, with a possible D match to TRBD1 (5 bases). V was clipped by 4 bases and J by 2 bases, with 15 bases between them. This CDR3 contains 16 residues. Germline-derived CDR1 and CDR2 are SEHNR and FQNEAQ (reference sequence).

This clonotype appeared many times. The chain combines TRBV28 with TRBJ2-2, with TRBD1 matching 8 bases. V was clipped by 5 bases and J by 5 bases; unmatched bases: 7. Germline CDR1 is MDHEN and CDR2 is SYDVKM. The CDR3 has 15 residues. The chain's CDR3 is CASSGDRYGTGELFF. The CDR3 nucleotides are TGTGCCAGCAGTGGGGACAGGTACGGGACCGGGGAGCTGTTTTTT.

This clonotype was seen repeatedly, ten times or more. This chain links TRBV5-1 with TRBJ2-1; D is perhaps TRBD1 (6 bases). The CDR3 runs to 13 residues. V was cut by 6 bases and J by 0 bases, with 7 bases left in between. Germline CDR1 is SGHRS and CDR2 is YFSETQ. The CDR3 reads CASKDSSYNEQFF. CDR3 in DNA: TGCGCCAGCAAGGACAGCTCCTACAATGAGCAGTTCTTC.

This clonotype was detected many times. The V and J genes are TRBV29-1 and TRBJ2-1; no clear D. Deletions cut 4 bases from V and 4 bases from J, with 5 bases between. Germline V gene sequence: CDR1 SQVTM, CDR2 ANQGSEA. The length of the CDR3 is 11 residues. CDR3 loop: CSVGLYNEQFF. CDR3 in DNA: TGCAGCGTTGGACTGTACAATGAGCAGTTCTTC.

This clonotype has more than one count but fewer than ten. The V call is TRBV20-1, the J call TRBJ1-3, with a possible D match to TRBD1 (5 bases). Trimming pared 3 bases from V and 0 bases from J, leaving 12 bases between. The CDR3 covers 15 residues. Germline V gene lookup returns CDR1 DFQATT and CDR2 SNEGSKA (reference sequence). The CDR3 DNA follows: TGCAGTGCTAGTAGGCAGGGCCCCTCTGGAAACACCATATATTTT. This gives the protein CSASRQGPSGNTIYF.

This clonotype came up a few times. The chain recombines TRBV20-1 with TRBJ2-1; 11 nucleotides match TRBD2. Germline CDR1 DFQATT, CDR2 SNEGSKA (reference sequence). J lost 1 base, V lost 2 bases, and 4 bases had no gene match. The CDR3 runs 16 residues. The CDR3, as DNA: TGCAGTGCTAGACAGGGACTAGCGGCTTCCTACAATGAGCAGTTCTTC. It is translated as CSARQGLAASYNEQFF.

This clonotype was recorded a few times. The chain links TRBV20-1 to TRBJ1-1, with 8 bases matching TRBD1. The V and J ends lost 3 bases and 3 bases, in that order; junction bases with no gene match: 9. Germline V lookup: CDR1 DFQATT, CDR2 SNEGSKA (reference sequence). This CDR3 comprises 15 residues. In DNA form, the CDR3 reads TGCAGTGCTAGTTTCCAGGGGGCTCCCTACACTGAAGCTTTCTTT. Amino acids: CSASFQGAPYTEAFF.

This clonotype turned up a few times. The V gene is TRBV3-1, the J gene TRBJ2-3, with D hard to call. The germline gives CDR1 LGHDT, CDR2 YNNKEL (reference sequence). The CDR3 sequence is 13 residues long. V was trimmed by 0 bases and J by 7 bases, leaving 8 bases between them. The CDR3, as DNA: TGTGCCAGCAGCCAAGATTTTAGGAATACGCAGTATTTT. Residues: CASSQDFRNTQYF.

This clonotype was counted many times. Written as DNA, the CDR3 is TGTGCCAGCAGTTTAGGGCGGATCGGTGGCTACACCTTC. It encodes CASSLGRIGGYTF. The rearrangement links TRBV12-3 or TRBV12-4 to TRBJ1-2; D is unclear. Trimming stripped 1 base from V and 7 bases from J, with 10 bases between. The length of the CDR3 is 13 residues.

The J gene is TRBJ2-1, the V gene TRBV20-1; no clear D. Germline loops: CDR1 DFQATT, CDR2 SNEGSKA (reference sequence). The germline V and J ends were trimmed by 2 bases and 8 bases, with 31 bases remaining between them. CDR3 size: 19 residues. CDR3 region: CSARRLGSSRIGQSDEQFF. Here the CDR3 DNA reads TGCAGTGCTAGACGCCTTGGTAGCAGTCGTATAGGGCAGTCGGATGAGCAGTTCTTC.

This clonotype was found many times. The rearrangement joins TRBV7-8 to TRBJ1-5; D remains unclear. The CDR3 runs 15 residues. CDR1 and CDR2 from the germline V gene are SGHVS and FQNEAQ. With 0 bases removed from V and 3 bases from J, the gap between germline ends came to 9 bases. The CDR3 protein is CASSLAPGNNQPQHF. CDR3 bases: TGTGCCAGCAGCTTAGCCCCGGGGAACAATCAGCCCCAGCATTTT.

This clonotype was picked up many times. The V call is TRBV6-1, the J call TRBJ2-5, with a tentative D call TRBD2 (6 bases). This CDR3 has 13 amino acids. Germline V gene data show CDR1 as MNHNS and CDR2 as SASEGT. The germline V and J ends were trimmed by 7 bases and 1 base, with 10 bases remaining between them. CDR3 in amino acids: CASILAAQETQYF. The CDR3 nucleotides are TGTGCCAGCATTTTAGCGGCCCAAGAGACCCAGTACTTC.

As to this clonotype: Just one base apart from a much larger clone, this may be a read error. The chain links TRBV6-6 to TRBJ2-1, with D possibly matching TRBD2 (5 bases). The CDR3 totals 15 residues. V dropped 6 bases and J dropped 1 base, with 13 bases sitting between them. Germline V gene data show CDR1 as MNHNY and CDR2 as SVGAGI (reference sequence). CDR3: CASRMRVQSYNEQFF. In DNA, the CDR3 is TGTGCCAGCAGGATGAGGGTGCAATCCTACAATGAGCAGTTCTTC.

This clonotype has just a few counts. A clone one base away is much larger, so this may be a read error. This chain connects TRBV9 to TRBJ2-2; 10 nucleotides align to TRBD1. This CDR3 spans 14 amino acids. V lost 4 bases and J lost 5; bases outside the gene matches: 2. Germline-derived CDR1 and CDR2 are SGDLS and YYNGEE. The CDR3 is CASSKGQGTGELFF. The CDR3 DNA reads as TGTGCCAGCAGCAAGGGACAGGGGACCGGGGAGCTGTTTTTT.

The table lists this clonotype with many counts. The chain has TRBV6-1 and TRBJ2-7, with 8 bases matching TRBD1. This CDR3 is built from 15 residues. Unmatched junction bases numbered 3, after V lost 0 bases and J lost 2 bases. Germline V CDR1 and CDR2: MNHNS, SASEGT. CDR3 protein: CASSEAGTGTYEQYF. Written as DNA, the CDR3 is TGTGCCAGCAGTGAAGCCGGGACAGGAACCTACGAGCAGTACTTC.

This clonotype was seen many times. The chain is built from TRBV12-5 and TRBJ2-1; D gene unclear. CDR1 is LGHNT and CDR2 is FRNRAP in the germline V gene. The CDR3 is 11 residues long. V gave up 1 base and J gave up 8 bases, with 3 bases separating them. Here the CDR3 reads CASGLGDEQFF. As DNA, the CDR3 is TGTGCTAGTGGTTTGGGAGATGAGCAGTTCTTC.

This clonotype was recorded many times. This chain uses TRBV5-1 with TRBJ1-2; D perhaps matches TRBD1 (5 bases). The V and J ends lost 2 bases and 4 bases respectively, with 12 bases between them. Germline V gene data show CDR1 as SGHRS and CDR2 as YFSETQ. The CDR3 length is 14 residues. The CDR3 here is CASSLNGGGYGYTF. CDR3 DNA: TGCGCCAGCAGCTTAAACGGGGGAGGCTATGGCTACACCTTC.

This clonotype has at least ten counts. The chain employs TRBV5-1 and TRBJ2-7; 9 nucleotides match TRBD2. From germline, CDR1 is SGHRS and CDR2 YFSETQ. The J segment lost 2 bases and the V segment lost 0 bases, leaving 9 bases of the junction unmatched. The CDR3 is 17 amino acids. The CDR3 DNA sequence: TGCGCCAGCAGCTTGGCCGAGTCTAGCGGGACCACCTACGAGCAGTACTTC. Its translation: CASSLAESSGTTYEQYF.